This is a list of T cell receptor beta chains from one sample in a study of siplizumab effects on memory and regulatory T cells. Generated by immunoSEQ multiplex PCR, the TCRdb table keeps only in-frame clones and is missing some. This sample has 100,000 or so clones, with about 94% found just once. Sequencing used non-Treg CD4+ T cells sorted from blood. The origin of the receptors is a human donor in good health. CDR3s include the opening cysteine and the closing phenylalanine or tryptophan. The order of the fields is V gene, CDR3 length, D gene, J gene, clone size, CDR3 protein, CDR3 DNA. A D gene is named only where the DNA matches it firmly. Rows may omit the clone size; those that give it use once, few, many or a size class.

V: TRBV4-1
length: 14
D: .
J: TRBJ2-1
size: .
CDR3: CASSQVGARTEQFF
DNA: TGCGCCAGCAGCCAGGTCGGGGCGCGTACTGAGCAGTTCTTC

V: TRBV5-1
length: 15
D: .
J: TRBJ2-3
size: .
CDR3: CASSRLDPSTDTQYF
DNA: TGCGCCAGCAGCCGATTAGACCCTAGCACAGATACGCAGTATTTT

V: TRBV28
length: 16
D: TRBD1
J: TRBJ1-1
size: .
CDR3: CASSLWRTGLNTEAFF
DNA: TGTGCCAGCAGTTTATGGCGGACAGGACTGAACACTGAAGCTTTCTTT

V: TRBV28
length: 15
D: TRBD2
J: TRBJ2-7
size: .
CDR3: CASSLGRGDRNEQYF
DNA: TGTGCCAGCAGTTTAGGTCGGGGGGATCGGAACGAGCAGTACTTC

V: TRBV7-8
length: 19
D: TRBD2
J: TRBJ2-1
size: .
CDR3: CASSLDATSGPISYNEQFF
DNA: TGTGCCAGCAGCTTAGATGCGACTAGCGGACCTATCTCCTACAATGAGCAGTTCTTC

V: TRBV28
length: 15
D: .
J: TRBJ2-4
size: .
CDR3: CASSFRGKAKNIQYF
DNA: TGTGCCAGCAGTTTTCGCGGGAAAGCCAAAAACATTCAGTACTTC

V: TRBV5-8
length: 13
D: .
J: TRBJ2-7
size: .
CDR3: CASSFDRRNEQYF
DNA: TGTGCCAGCAGCTTTGACAGGAGGAACGAGCAGTACTTC

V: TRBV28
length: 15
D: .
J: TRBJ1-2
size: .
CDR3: CASSLPVGTDYGYTF
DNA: TGTGCCAGCAGTTTACCCGTCGGGACGGACTATGGCTACACCTTC

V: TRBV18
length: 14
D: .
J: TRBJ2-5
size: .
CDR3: CASSPRQLEETQYF
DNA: TGTGCCAGCTCACCAAGACAGTTAGAAGAGACCCAGTACTTC

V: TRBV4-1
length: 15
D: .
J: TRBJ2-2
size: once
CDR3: CASSQLGARTGELFF
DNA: TGCGCCAGCAGCCAACTAGGGGCTAGAACCGGGGAGCTGTTTTTT

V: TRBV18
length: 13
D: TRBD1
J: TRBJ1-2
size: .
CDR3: CASSLIQGEGYTF
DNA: TGTGCCAGCTCACTAATACAGGGGGAAGGCTACACCTTC

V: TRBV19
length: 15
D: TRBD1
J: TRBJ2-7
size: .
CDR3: CASSIPGQGIYEQYF
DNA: TGTGCCAGTAGTATACCGGGACAGGGAATCTACGAGCAGTACTTC

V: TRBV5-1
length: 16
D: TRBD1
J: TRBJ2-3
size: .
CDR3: CASSAGDRWAADTQYF
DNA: TGCGCCAGCAGCGCTGGGGACAGGTGGGCGGCAGATACGCAGTATTTT

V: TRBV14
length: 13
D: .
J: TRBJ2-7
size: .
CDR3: CASSQGGPYEQYF
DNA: TGTGCCAGCAGCCAGGGGGGGCCCTACGAGCAGTACTTC

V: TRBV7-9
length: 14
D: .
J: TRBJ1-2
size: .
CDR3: CASSLSVLIGGYTF
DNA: TGTGCCAGCAGCTTATCGGTCCTGATAGGTGGCTACACCTTC

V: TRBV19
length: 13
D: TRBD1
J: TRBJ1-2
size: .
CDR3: CASSMGQRYGYTF
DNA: TGTGCCAGTAGTATGGGACAGAGATATGGCTACACCTTC

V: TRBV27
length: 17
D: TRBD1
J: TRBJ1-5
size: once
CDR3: CASSKRFVTGGNQPQHF
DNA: TGTGCCAGCAGTAAACGCTTTGTGACAGGGGGTAATCAGCCCCAGCATTTT

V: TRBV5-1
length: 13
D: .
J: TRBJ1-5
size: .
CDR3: CASSFLGGQPQHF
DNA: TGCGCCAGCAGCTTTCTTGGTGGGCAGCCCCAGCATTTT

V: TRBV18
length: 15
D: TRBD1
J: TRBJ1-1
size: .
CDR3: CASSFSGTGVTEAFF
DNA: TGTGCCAGCTCATTCTCCGGGACAGGGGTTACTGAAGCTTTCTTT

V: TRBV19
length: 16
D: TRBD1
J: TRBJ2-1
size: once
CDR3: CASSTPSLTGQGEQFF
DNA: TGTGCCAGTAGTACCCCTTCCCTGACAGGGCAGGGGGAGCAGTTCTTC

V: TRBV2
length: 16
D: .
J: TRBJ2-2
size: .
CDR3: CASSAPGGQGTGELFF
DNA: TGTGCCAGCAGTGCCCCTGGAGGGCAGGGAACCGGGGAGCTGTTTTTT

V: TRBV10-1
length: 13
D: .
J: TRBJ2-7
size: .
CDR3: CASSVEGSYEQYF
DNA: TGCGCCAGCAGTGTGGAGGGGTCCTACGAGCAGTACTTC

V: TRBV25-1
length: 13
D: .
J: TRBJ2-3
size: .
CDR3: CASNYRLADTQYF
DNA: TGTGCCAGCAACTATCGACTAGCAGATACGCAGTATTTT

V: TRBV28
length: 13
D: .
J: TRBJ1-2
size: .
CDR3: CASSPGRPYGYTF
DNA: TGTGCCAGCAGTCCGGGACGGCCCTATGGCTACACCTTC

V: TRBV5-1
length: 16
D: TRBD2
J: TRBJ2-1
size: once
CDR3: CASSLPRAGGRDEQFF
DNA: TGCGCCAGCAGCTTGCCTAGGGCGGGAGGGCGCGATGAGCAGTTCTTC

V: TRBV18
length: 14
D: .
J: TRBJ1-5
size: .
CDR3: CASSPLGGDQPQHF
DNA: TGTGCCAGCTCACCCTTGGGAGGGGATCAGCCCCAGCATTTT

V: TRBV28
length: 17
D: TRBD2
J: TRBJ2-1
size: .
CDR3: CASSSFSGRSSYNEQFF
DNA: TGTGCCAGCAGCTCCTTTAGCGGGAGGAGCTCCTACAATGAGCAGTTCTTC

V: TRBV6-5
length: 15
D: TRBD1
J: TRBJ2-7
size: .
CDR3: CASSYSRTGGNEQYF
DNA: TGTGCCAGCAGTTATTCTAGGACAGGGGGCAACGAGCAGTACTTC

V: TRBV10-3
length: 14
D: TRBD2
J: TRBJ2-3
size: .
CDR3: CASGPSGSTDTQYF
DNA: TGTGCCAGTGGCCCTAGCGGGTCTACAGATACGCAGTATTTT

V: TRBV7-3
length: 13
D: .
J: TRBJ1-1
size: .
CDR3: CASSLGPRGEAFF
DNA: TGTGCCAGCAGCTTAGGGCCGAGGGGTGAAGCTTTCTTT

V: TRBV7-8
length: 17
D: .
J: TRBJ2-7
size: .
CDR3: CASSLGGTGNLVHEQYF
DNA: TGTGCCAGCAGCTTAGGAGGAACTGGGAATCTGGTCCACGAGCAGTACTTC

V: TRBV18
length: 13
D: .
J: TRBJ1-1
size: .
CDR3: CASSSHGNTEAFF
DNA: TGTGCCAGCTCAAGTCATGGAAACACTGAAGCTTTCTTT

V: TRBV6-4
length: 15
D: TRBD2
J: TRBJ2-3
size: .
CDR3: CASSVSAGDTDTQYF
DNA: TGTGCCAGCAGTGTATCGGCGGGGGACACAGATACGCAGTATTTT

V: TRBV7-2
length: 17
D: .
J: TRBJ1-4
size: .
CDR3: CASSLWPVQGSNEKLFF
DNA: TGTGCCAGCAGCTTATGGCCTGTTCAGGGGTCAAATGAAAAACTGTTTTTT

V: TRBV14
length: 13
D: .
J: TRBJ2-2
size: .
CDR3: CASRWGETGELFF
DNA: TGTGCCAGCAGGTGGGGGGAAACCGGGGAGCTGTTTTTT

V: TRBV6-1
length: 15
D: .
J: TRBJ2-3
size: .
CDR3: CASSPLGAGTDTQYF
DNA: TGTGCCAGCAGTCCACTAGGAGCAGGCACAGATACGCAGTATTTT

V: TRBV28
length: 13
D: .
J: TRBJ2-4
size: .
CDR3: CASSLPGQNIQYF
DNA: TGTGCCAGCAGTTTGCCGGGGCAAAACATTCAGTACTTC

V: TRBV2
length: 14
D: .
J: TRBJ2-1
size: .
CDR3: CASSEQPSYNEQFF
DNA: TGTGCCAGCAGTGAACAGCCTTCCTACAATGAGCAGTTCTTC

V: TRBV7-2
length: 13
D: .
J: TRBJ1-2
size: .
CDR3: CASSPTRRDGYTF
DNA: TGTGCCAGCAGCCCAACTAGGAGGGATGGCTACACCTTC

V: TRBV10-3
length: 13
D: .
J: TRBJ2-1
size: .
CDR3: CASCRDPYNEQFF
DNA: TGTGCCTCATGCAGGGATCCCTACAATGAGCAGTTCTTC

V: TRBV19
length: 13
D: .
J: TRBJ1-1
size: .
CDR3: CASISLMNTEAFF
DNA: TGTGCCAGTATTAGCTTGATGAACACTGAAGCTTTCTTT

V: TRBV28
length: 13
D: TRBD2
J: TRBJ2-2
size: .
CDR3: CASPSGSSGELFF
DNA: TGTGCCTCTCCTAGCGGGAGTAGCGGGGAGCTGTTTTTT

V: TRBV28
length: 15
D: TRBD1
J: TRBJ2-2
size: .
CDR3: CASSSRTGLTGELFF
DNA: TGTGCCAGCAGTTCTAGGACAGGGTTAACCGGGGAGCTGTTTTTT

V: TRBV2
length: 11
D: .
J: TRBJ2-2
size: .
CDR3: CASAEQDVLFF
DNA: TGTGCCAGCGCCGAACAGGACGTGTTGTTTTTT

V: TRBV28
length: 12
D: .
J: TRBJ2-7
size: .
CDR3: CASSSLYYEQYF
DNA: TGTGCCAGCAGTTCCCTTTACTACGAGCAGTACTTC